This is a list of T cell receptor beta chains from one sample in a study of T cell repertoires in cytomegalovirus infection. TCRdb re-called the reads with MiXCR, one entry per CDR3 protein. The sample lists 300,000 or so distinct CDR3 sequences, roughly a quarter occurring once. What was sequenced was PBMCs. Receptors were obtained from a human donor in good health (CMV status not recorded). Some clones in this sample may be carry-over from other donors' samples. Each CDR3 is given with its conserved first and last residue. Fields, in order: clone size, D gene, J gene, V gene, CDR3 protein, CDR3 DNA. D genes are given only for firm matches. The size field is filled for only some rows; it gives once, few, many or a size class.

>few|TRBD1|TRBJ2-5|TRBV7-7
CASSSVEGGSGTQYF
TGTGCCAGCAGCTCAGTGGAAGGGGGCTCGGGGACCCAGTACTTC
>.|.|TRBJ2-7|TRBV5-1
CASSLEGPGPLYEQYF
TGCGCCAGCAGCTTGGAAGGCCCGGGACCCCTCTACGAGCAGTACTTC
>.|.|TRBJ2-3|TRBV29-1
CTARRGTDTQYF
TGCACGGCGAGACGGGGCACAGATACGCAGTATTTT
>few|.|TRBJ2-3|TRBV2
CASSGAASLSSTDTQYF
TGTGCCAGCAGTGGAGCGGCTAGCTTATCTAGCACAGATACGCAGTATTTT
>few|TRBD1|TRBJ2-3|TRBV11-2
CASTRTGGVADTQYF
TGTGCCAGCACCCGTACAGGGGGTGTAGCAGATACGCAGTATTTT
>.|TRBD2|TRBJ2-5|TRBV6-2/TRBV6-3
CASSYRLAGETQYF
TGTGCCAGCAGTTACAGACTAGCAGGGGAGACCCAGTACTTC
>.|.|TRBJ2-1|TRBV20-1
CSVSGTPTYNEQFF
TGCAGTGTCTCCGGGACACCAACCTACAATGAGCAGTTCTTC
>.|TRBD1|TRBJ1-1|TRBV28
CASSVAPGQGISEAFF
TGTGCCAGCAGTGTCGCCCCGGGACAGGGGATATCTGAAGCTTTCTTT
>.|.|TRBJ2-1|TRBV6-2/TRBV6-3
CASSPRGQRHNEQFF
TGTGCCAGCAGTCCCCGCGGACAGCGCCACAATGAGCAGTTCTTC
>.|TRBD1|TRBJ1-6|TRBV28
CASSTPGQGFSPLHF
TGTGCCAGCAGTACCCCGGGACAGGGTTTTTCACCCCTCCACTTT
>.|.|TRBJ2-7|TRBV7-6
CASSLGITYEQYF
TGTGCCAGCAGCTTGGGCATTACCTACGAGCAGTACTTC
>few|TRBD1|TRBJ2-7|TRBV2
CANRGAYEQYF
TGTGCCAACAGGGGAGCTTACGAGCAGTACTTC
>few|TRBD1|TRBJ2-2|TRBV2
CARGQGNTGELFF
TGTGCCAGAGGACAGGGGAACACCGGGGAGCTGTTTTTT
>many|.|TRBJ2-3|TRBV7-2
CASRKDRRESDTQYF
TGTGCCAGCAGAAAGGACAGGCGGGAGTCAGATACGCAGTATTTT
>.|TRBD1|TRBJ1-5|TRBV20-1
CSARDFTTGGSYSNQPQHF
TGCAGTGCTAGAGATTTTACCACAGGGGGAAGTTATAGCAATCAGCCCCAGCATTTT
>.|TRBD2|TRBJ2-1|TRBV6-5
CASSYSSGGYNEQFF
TGTGCCAGCAGTTACTCTAGCGGGGGGTACAATGAGCAGTTCTTC
>.|TRBD1|TRBJ2-3|TRBV9
CASSGRSDRGLFRTDTQYF
TGTGCCAGCAGCGGAAGATCCGACAGGGGGCTATTTAGAACAGATACGCAGTATTTT